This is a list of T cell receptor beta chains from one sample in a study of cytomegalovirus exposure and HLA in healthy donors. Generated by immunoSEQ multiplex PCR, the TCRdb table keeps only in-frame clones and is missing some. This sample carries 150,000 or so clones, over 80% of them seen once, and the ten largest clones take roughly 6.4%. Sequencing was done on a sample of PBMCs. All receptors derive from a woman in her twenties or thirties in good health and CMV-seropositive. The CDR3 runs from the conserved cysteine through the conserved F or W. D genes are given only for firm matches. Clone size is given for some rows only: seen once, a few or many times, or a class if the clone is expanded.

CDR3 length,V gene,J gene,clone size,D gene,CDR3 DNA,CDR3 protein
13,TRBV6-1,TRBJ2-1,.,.,TGTGCCAGCAGTCTTGGAGAGAGCAATGAGCAGTTCTTC,CASSLGESNEQFF
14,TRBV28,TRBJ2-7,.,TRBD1,TGTGCCAGCAGGCCGGGACAGGGGGTTTACGAGCAGTACTTC,CASRPGQGVYEQYF
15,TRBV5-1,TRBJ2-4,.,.,TGCGCCAGCAGCTTTGATGGGCTAGCCAAAAACATTCAGTACTTC,CASSFDGLAKNIQYF
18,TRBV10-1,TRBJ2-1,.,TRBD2,TGCGCCAGCAGTGAGTCGTCCCCGGCTAGCGGGATAGACAATGAGCAGTTCTTC,CASSESSPASGIDNEQFF
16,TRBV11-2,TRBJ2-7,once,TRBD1,TGTGCCAGCAGCTTAAGGGGACAGGGAGGCTCCTACGAGCAGTACTTC,CASSLRGQGGSYEQYF
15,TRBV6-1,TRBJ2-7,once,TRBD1,TGTGCCAGCAGTGAATGGGACAGGCAGACCTACGAGCAGTACTTC,CASSEWDRQTYEQYF
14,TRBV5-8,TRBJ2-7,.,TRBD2,TGTGCCAGCAGCTGGCCCGGGACTAGCTACGAGCAGTACTTC,CASSWPGTSYEQYF
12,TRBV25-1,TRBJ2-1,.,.,TGTGCCAGCAGTGTCCTACGCAATGAGCAGTTCTTC,CASSVLRNEQFF
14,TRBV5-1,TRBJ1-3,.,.,TGCGCCAGCAGCTTGGTGAGCTCTGGAAACACCATATATTTT,CASSLVSSGNTIYF
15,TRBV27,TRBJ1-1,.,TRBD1,TGTGCCAGCAGTTTCGGGACAGGGGGGTACACTGAAGCTTTCTTT,CASSFGTGGYTEAFF
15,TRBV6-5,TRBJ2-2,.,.,TGTGCCAGCAGTAAAACACCGACGGGCACCGGGGAGCTGTTTTTT,CASSKTPTGTGELFF
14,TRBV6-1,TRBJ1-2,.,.,TGTGCCAGCAGTGACGGAGGGCTGTACTATGGCTACACCTTC,CASSDGGLYYGYTF
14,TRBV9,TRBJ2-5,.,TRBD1,TGTGCCAGCAGCGAGACAGGGGGCGAAGAGACCCAGTACTTC,CASSETGGEETQYF
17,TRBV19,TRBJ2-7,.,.,TGTGCCAGTAGTATTGAAATAGGAATCGGGGACTCCTACGAGCAGTACTTC,CASSIEIGIGDSYEQYF
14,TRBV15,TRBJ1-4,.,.,TGTGCCACCAGCAGGGGAACAGGGTTTGAAAAACTGTTTTTT,CATSRGTGFEKLFF
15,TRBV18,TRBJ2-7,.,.,TGTGCCAGCTCACCAAGTTCAGGGGTCTCCTACGAGCAGTACTTC,CASSPSSGVSYEQYF
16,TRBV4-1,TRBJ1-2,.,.,TGCGCCAGCAGCCGGATCACAACGGCGGCTAACTATGGCTACACCTTC,CASSRITTAANYGYTF
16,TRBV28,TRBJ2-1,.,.,TGTGCCAGCAGTCCCGGGACTTACTATCCCTACAATGAGCAGTTCTTC,CASSPGTYYPYNEQFF
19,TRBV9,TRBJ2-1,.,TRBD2,TGTGCCAGCAGCGCCTTGCCGGGGGAGGGAATGGGCCCCTACAATGAGCAGTTCTTC,CASSALPGEGMGPYNEQFF
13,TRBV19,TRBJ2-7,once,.,TGTGCCAGTAGTCCGACTAGTCTCCACGAGCAGTACTTC,CASSPTSLHEQYF
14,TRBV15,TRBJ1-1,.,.,TGTGCCACCAGCAGAGAGAGGAGACACACTGAAGCTTTCTTT,CATSRERRHTEAFF
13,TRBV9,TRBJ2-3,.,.,TGTGCCAGCACCCCCGTCCGAGGGTGGGCGCAGTATTTT,CASTPVRGWAQYF
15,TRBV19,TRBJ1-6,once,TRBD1,TGTGCCAGTAGCCGACAGGGGGCTTATAATTCACCCCTCCACTTT,CASSRQGAYNSPLHF
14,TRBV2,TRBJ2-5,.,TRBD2,TGTGCCAGCAATCCGACTAGCGCGGGGGAGACCCAGTACTTC,CASNPTSAGETQYF
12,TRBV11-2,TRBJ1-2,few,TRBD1,TGTGCCAGCAGCCTAGGGACAGGTGGCTACACCTTC,CASSLGTGGYTF
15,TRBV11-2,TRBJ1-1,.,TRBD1,TGTGCCAGCAGCGGGCGGGACAGCAAGGACACTGAAGCTTTCTTT,CASSGRDSKDTEAFF
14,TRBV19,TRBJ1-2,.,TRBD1,TGTGCCAGTAGTCCCCGGACAGGCGTCTATGGCTACACCTTC,CASSPRTGVYGYTF
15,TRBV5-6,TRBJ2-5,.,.,TGTGCCAGCAGCTTCTACAGGGTTTTAGGAGAGACCCAGTACTTC,CASSFYRVLGETQYF
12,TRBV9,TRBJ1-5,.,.,TGTGCCAGCAGCCGACAGAATCAGCCCCAGCATTTT,CASSRQNQPQHF